Listed below are T cell receptor beta chains from one sample, sequenced in a study of blood T cell repertoires in COVID-19. Some clones are missing from TCRdb's copy, which holds only in-frame ones; the method was immunoSEQ multiplex PCR. The data contain about 94,000 clones, 85% to 90% of them singletons. Source material: peripheral blood. The receptors stem from a woman between 55 and 75 years old in a cohort sampled during active or convalescent COVID-19. Both conserved end residues are part of each CDR3. The order of the fields is clone size, D gene, V gene, J gene, CDR3 DNA, CDR3 protein. A D gene is named only where the DNA matches it firmly. Only some rows state a clone size, as once, few, many or a class for expanded clones.

.	TRBD1	TRBV19	TRBJ1-6	TGTGCCAGTAGTATGGGGGCCCCGGGACAGGGGGCCTCCTATAATTCACCCCTCCACTTT	CASSMGAPGQGASYNSPLHF
.	TRBD1	TRBV4-1	TRBJ2-7	TGCGCCAGCAGCCAAGGGACAGGGGTCTACGAGCAGTACTTC	CASSQGTGVYEQYF
.	TRBD1	TRBV18	TRBJ1-5	TGTGCCAGCTCATCCGGGACAGGGGTTCTTCAGCCCCAGCATTTT	CASSSGTGVLQPQHF
.	TRBD1	TRBV5-6	TRBJ1-2	TGTGCCAGCAGCCCGGACAGGGGTAACTATGGCTACACCTTC	CASSPDRGNYGYTF
.	.	TRBV3-1/TRBV3-2	TRBJ2-3	TGTGCCAGCAGCCCTTCGCTAGAAGATACGCAGTATTTT	CASSPSLEDTQYF
few	.	TRBV21-1	TRBJ1-6	TGTGCCAGCAGCAAAGGGATGGACAGGAGGGGGTATAATTCACCCCTCCACTTT	CASSKGMDRRGYNSPLHF
once	.	TRBV9	TRBJ1-6	TGTGCCAGCAGCGTAGGCGACAGGTCTTCACCCCTCCACTTT	CASSVGDRSSPLHF
.	.	TRBV18	TRBJ1-6	TGTGCCAGCTCACCACCACAGGGAGCCTCACCCCTCCACTTT	CASSPPQGASPLHF
.	.	TRBV6-1	TRBJ2-7	TGTGCCAGCAGTTATTCGGACATTTCCTACGAGCAGTACTTC	CASSYSDISYEQYF
.	TRBD2	TRBV4-1	TRBJ2-1	TGCGCCAGCAGCCATGATAGTAGCGGGGGGAGAGCGTACAATGAGCAGTTCTTC	CASSHDSSGGRAYNEQFF
.	TRBD2	TRBV7-2	TRBJ2-1	TGTGCCAGCAGCTTAGGGACTAGCGGGACAAATGAGCAGTTCTTC	CASSLGTSGTNEQFF
once	TRBD2	TRBV3-1/TRBV3-2	TRBJ2-7	TGTGCCAGCAGCCAGGGAGGGTACGAGCAGTACTTC	CASSQGGYEQYF
.	.	TRBV5-6	TRBJ1-5	TGTGCCAGCAGCCCCGGGGAAGGGCCCCAGCATTTT	CASSPGEGPQHF
.	TRBD1	TRBV18	TRBJ2-2	TGTGCCAGCTCAAGAACAGGGGCCACCGGGGAGCTGTTTTTT	CASSRTGATGELFF
.	TRBD1	TRBV5-4	TRBJ2-5	TGTGCCAGCAGCGCAACAGGGGGAGAGACCCAGTACTTC	CASSATGGETQYF
.	.	TRBV19	TRBJ1-6	TGTGCCAGTAGTATGGACTTGGGAAACTCACCCCTCCACTTT	CASSMDLGNSPLHF
.	TRBD1	TRBV5-1	TRBJ1-6	TGCGCCAGCAGCTCAGGACAGGGGTCGGGTTCACCCCTCCACTTT	CASSSGQGSGSPLHF
.	TRBD1	TRBV6-1	TRBJ1-5	TGTGCCAGCAGTGAAGACGGCACAGGGGCGTCCAATCAGCCCCAGCATTTT	CASSEDGTGASNQPQHF
.	.	TRBV3-1/TRBV3-2	TRBJ1-5	TGTGCCAGCAGCCGAAGCTGGGGGGTAAGCAATCAGCCCCAGCATTTT	CASSRSWGVSNQPQHF
.	.	TRBV27	TRBJ2-5	TGTGCCAGTATGGGGAGTGTGGGGACCCAGTACTTC	CASMGSVGTQYF
.	TRBD1	TRBV15	TRBJ2-5	TGTGCCACCAGCGGCATCCAACAGGGGGGCCGTCCGGAGACCCAGTACTTC	CATSGIQQGGRPETQYF
.	TRBD1	TRBV2	TRBJ1-6	TGTGCCAGCAGGGAGACAGGGGCGGATTCACCCCTCCACTTT	CASRETGADSPLHF
.	TRBD1	TRBV28	TRBJ1-2	TGTGCCAGCAGGTTACAGGGGGCGATGGGAAGCTACACCTTC	CASRLQGAMGSYTF
.	.	TRBV11-3	TRBJ2-3	TGTGCCAGCAGCCTAAGGGGTACGCAGTATTTT	CASSLRGTQYF
once	.	TRBV6-4	TRBJ2-3	TGTGCCAGCAGTGACAGGATCGGAGGCAGCACAGATACGCAGTATTTT	CASSDRIGGSTDTQYF
.	TRBD1	TRBV6-5	TRBJ1-1	TGTGCCAGCAGAGACAGGGTTATTGGGAACACTGAAGCTTTCTTT	CASRDRVIGNTEAFF
.	TRBD2	TRBV9	TRBJ2-1	TGTGCCAGCAGCGTAGAGTCTAGCGGGAATGAGCAGTTCTTC	CASSVESSGNEQFF
.	.	TRBV9	TRBJ1-3	TGTGCCAGCAGCGCCGACAGCGGGGGAAACACCATATATTTT	CASSADSGGNTIYF
.	TRBD1	TRBV7-2	TRBJ2-5	TGTGCCAGCAGCCGGGACAGGGGTGAGACCCAGTACTTC	CASSRDRGETQYF
.	TRBD2	TRBV6-6	TRBJ2-1	TGTGCCAGCAGCGGGACTAGCGGGGCCTACAATGAGCAGTTCTTC	CASSGTSGAYNEQFF
.	.	TRBV7-2	TRBJ2-3	TGTGCCAGCAGCTTCCGGAGGACGGGCACAGATACGCAGTATTTT	CASSFRRTGTDTQYF
once	TRBD1	TRBV19	TRBJ2-1	TGTGCCAGTAGTACAATGACAGGGCACGAGCAGTTCTTC	CASSTMTGHEQFF
.	TRBD2	TRBV27	TRBJ2-7	TGTGCCAGCAATCTAGCGGGAGGGACATCCTACGAGCAGTACTTC	CASNLAGGTSYEQYF
.	TRBD1	TRBV11-2	TRBJ1-5	TGTGCCAGCAGCCCGGGACAGGGAAATCAGCCCCAGCATTTT	CASSPGQGNQPQHF
.	TRBD1	TRBV7-9	TRBJ1-2	TGTGCCAGCAGCTTATTAGGGGGCTCATCTGGCTACACCTTC	CASSLLGGSSGYTF
.	TRBD2	TRBV2	TRBJ2-1	TGTGCCAGCAGTCCTAGCGGATATTACAATGAGCAGTTCTTC	CASSPSGYYNEQFF
.	TRBD2	TRBV2	TRBJ2-1	TGTGCCAGCAGTGAAGCGGCGGGGGGCGAAATCTACAATGAGCAGTTCTTC	CASSEAAGGEIYNEQFF
once	.	TRBV6-5	TRBJ1-1	TGTGCCAGCAGGAGTGGGACTGTGGGTGAGGCTTTCTTT	CASRSGTVGEAFF
.	.	TRBV6-5	TRBJ1-2	TGTGCCAGCAGTCTACGCCCCCTATATGGCTACACCTTC	CASSLRPLYGYTF
.	TRBD1	TRBV18	TRBJ1-4	TGTGCCAGCCGACAGGGGATAGATGAAAAACTGTTTTTT	CASRQGIDEKLFF
.	.	TRBV19	TRBJ1-1	TGTGCCAGTAGAACGGGGGTGGGTAGCGCTGAAGCTTTCTTT	CASRTGVGSAEAFF
.	.	TRBV18	TRBJ1-6	TGTGCCAGCTCAATCGGCAGGGAAGGCAATTCACCCCTCCACTTT	CASSIGREGNSPLHF
.	TRBD1	TRBV2	TRBJ1-2	TGTGCCAGCAGTTGGGACAGGGGGGACCCCTATGGCTACACCTTC	CASSWDRGDPYGYTF
.	TRBD1	TRBV7-9	TRBJ1-2	TGTGCCAGCAGGACCGGGACAGTGGATGGCTACACCTTC	CASRTGTVDGYTF
.	TRBD2	TRBV7-8	TRBJ2-1	TGTGCCAGCATGGGGGGGTCCAATGAGCAGTTCTTC	CASMGGSNEQFF
.	.	TRBV7-9	TRBJ1-2	TGTGCCAGCAGCTTAAGGTCCCGACAGGTTGGGGGCTACACCTTC	CASSLRSRQVGGYTF
.	TRBD2	TRBV4-1	TRBJ2-7	TGCGCCAGCAGCCAAGATACTAGCGGGAGGGGGTTATACGAGCAGTACTTC	CASSQDTSGRGLYEQYF
once	TRBD1	TRBV29-1	TRBJ2-7	TGCAGCGTACCCGGGACAGGAAGATACGAGCAGTACTTC	CSVPGTGRYEQYF
.	.	TRBV5-1	TRBJ1-1	TGCGCCAGCAGCATAGACAGACCAAACACTGAAGCTTTCTTT	CASSIDRPNTEAFF
.	TRBD1	TRBV2	TRBJ2-4	TGTGCCAGCAGTGAACCGTGGACAGGGAAAAACATTCAGTACTTC	CASSEPWTGKNIQYF
.	.	TRBV3-1/TRBV3-2	TRBJ2-2	TGTGCCAGCAGCCAAGGGGGGCAGGGCGTCACCGGGGAGCTGTTTTTT	CASSQGGQGVTGELFF
few	TRBD2	TRBV5-4	TRBJ2-1	TGTGCCAGCAGCTTGACGGAGGGAGGGGCTGAGCAGTTCTTC	CASSLTEGGAEQFF